The T cell receptor (beta chain) described here comes from a study of a mutant IDH1 vaccine in newly diagnosed glioma. Study in general: Vaccine dosing followed radiotherapy by 4-6 weeks, or accompanied temozolomide cycles. Treated patients, approximately 60% male and 37.5% female, averaged approximately 40 years of age. Findings and caveats of the study: Across multiple MHC alleles, approximately 93% of patients had vaccine-induced responses.

Measured with immunoSEQ multiplex PCR; TCRdb has only the in-frame clones, and not every one. In the table there are around 60,000 clones, 70% to 90% of which are singletons. Trimming removed 3 bases from V and 5 bases from J, with 5 bases in between. The germline gives CDR1 ENHRY, CDR2 SYGVKD. This CDR3 is built from 11 residues. The time point is: week 11, during vaccination. A 20-mer mutant IDH1 peptide at 300 ug was injected subcutaneously with topical imiquimod. Concerning this clone: The antigen is not known.

Sequenced here: PBMCs, sampled from a glioma patient whose treatment included an IDH1 peptide vaccine. This TCR came from a man in his forties with glioma. The rearrangement joins TRBV10-3 to TRBJ2-7; D is unresolved. In DNA form, the CDR3 reads TGTGCCATCAGTGACAATAACGAGCAGTACTTC. Residues: CAISDNNEQYF.